This is a list of T cell receptor beta chains from one sample in a study of T cell responses to AZD1222 COVID-19 vaccine. This table comes from immunoSEQ multiplex PCR, and its TCRdb copy is limited to in-frame clones, with some not included. The table has over 150,000 clones, about 94% seen once; the top ten hold roughly 1%. The material sequenced was peripheral blood, taken 28 days after the second AZD1222 dose. The receptors originated from an adult who received the AZD1222 COVID-19 vaccine. Each CDR3 is given with its conserved first and last residue. The D gene is left open where the match is weak. The size of a clone is reported for some rows only, either as once, few or many, or as a class for expanded clones.

cdr3_aa,cdr3_nt,clone_size,cdr3_length,j_call,v_call,d_call
CASRPSLGNGYTF,TGTGCCAGCAGGCCTAGCCTGGGAAATGGCTACACCTTC,.,13,TRBJ1-2,TRBV6-5,.
CASSMGSGGNQPQHF,TGTGCCAGTAGTATGGGCAGCGGGGGAAATCAGCCCCAGCATTTT,few,15,TRBJ1-5,TRBV19,.
CASGGGGGLETQYF,TGTGCCAGCGGAGGGGGGGGCGGGCTGGAAACCCAGTACTTC,.,14,TRBJ2-5,TRBV6-5,.
CASSQTMSQPQHF,TGCGCCAGCAGTCAAACCATGTCCCAGCCCCAGCATTTT,.,13,TRBJ1-5,TRBV23-1,.
CASSLSAGFSYEQYF,TGTGCCAGCAGTTTAAGTGCTGGTTTCTCCTACGAGCAGTACTTC,.,15,TRBJ2-7,TRBV27,.
CAVGDSDTQYF,TGTGCCGTAGGGGACTCAGATACGCAGTATTTT,.,11,TRBJ2-3,TRBV7-9,.
CASSQDVRGDRFGYTF,TGCGCCAGCAGCCAAGATGTGAGGGGCGATAGGTTCGGCTACACCTTC,few,16,TRBJ1-2,TRBV4-1,.
CASTPGGGLPYEQYF,TGTGCCAGCACCCCAGGGGGGGGTCTCCCCTACGAGCAGTACTTC,.,15,TRBJ2-7,TRBV5-5,.
CASSLPLGASYEQYF,TGTGCCAGCAGCTTGCCTTTGGGTGCCTCCTACGAGCAGTACTTC,.,15,TRBJ2-7,TRBV5-4,.
CASSESFTEAFF,TGTGCCAGCAGTGAATCATTTACTGAAGCTTTCTTT,once,12,TRBJ1-1,TRBV25-1,.
CASSPPGPNNEQFF,TGTGCCAGCTCACCGCCAGGACCCAACAATGAGCAGTTCTTC,.,14,TRBJ2-1,TRBV18,.
CASRPGRSNYGYTF,TGTGCCAGCAGGCCGGGACGGAGTAACTATGGCTACACCTTC,.,14,TRBJ1-2,TRBV27,.
CASSTSGGASRTQQYF,TGTGCCAGCAGCACCAGCGGGGGGGCTAGTAGAACTCAGCAGTACTTC,.,16,TRBJ2-7,TRBV5-4,TRBD2
CASSYEGDQPQHF,TGCGCCAGCAGTTACGAAGGGGACCAGCCCCAGCATTTT,few,13,TRBJ1-5,TRBV5-1,.
CASSLWGQGTDTQYF,TGTGCCAGCAGCTTATGGGGTCAGGGGACAGATACGCAGTATTTT,.,15,TRBJ2-3,TRBV7-3,.
CASSPNGISNQPQHF,TGTGCCAGCTCACCTAATGGGATTAGCAATCAGCCCCAGCATTTT,.,15,TRBJ1-5,TRBV18,.
CASSLERVPLHF,TGTGCCAGCAGCCTTGAACGGGTACCCCTCCACTTT,.,12,TRBJ1-6,TRBV6-6,.
CASSDPFNSGNTIYF,TGTGCCAGCAGTGACCCTTTTAATTCTGGAAACACCATATATTTT,once,15,TRBJ1-3,TRBV6-6,.
CASSQDLSTDTQYF,TGTGCCAGCAGCCAAGATTTATCCACAGATACGCAGTATTTT,.,14,TRBJ2-3,TRBV3-1/TRBV3-2,.
CASQQGSEQYF,TGTGCCTCGCAACAGGGCTCCGAGCAGTACTTC,.,11,TRBJ2-7,TRBV6-5,.
CASNPSVSGGNTGELFF,TGCGCCAGCAATCCCTCTGTGAGCGGGGGAAACACCGGGGAGCTGTTTTTT,.,17,TRBJ2-2,TRBV4-3,TRBD2
CASSHDDVAGYTF,TGTGCCAGCAGCCACGATGATGTCGCTGGCTACACCTTC,.,13,TRBJ1-2,TRBV3-1/TRBV3-2,.
CAWSRPNSYNEQFF,TGTGCCTGGAGCAGGCCAAACTCCTACAATGAGCAGTTCTTC,.,14,TRBJ2-1,TRBV30,.
CASSWGRGVDGYTF,TGTGCCAGCAGCTGGGGAAGAGGGGTGGATGGCTACACCTTC,.,14,TRBJ1-2,TRBV5-4,.
CASSLALGGTNEKLFF,TGTGCCAGCAGCTTGGCGTTAGGGGGGACTAATGAAAAACTGTTTTTT,.,16,TRBJ1-4,TRBV5-6,.
CASSGQGNEKLFF,TGTGCCAGCAGCGGGCAGGGGAATGAAAAACTGTTTTTT,.,13,TRBJ1-4,TRBV9,.
CASIDRGDTGELFF,TGTGCCAGTATTGACAGGGGGGACACCGGGGAGCTGTTTTTT,.,14,TRBJ2-2,TRBV19,TRBD1
CASSPGQYEQYF,TGTGCCAGCAGTCCGGGACAGTACGAGCAGTACTTC,.,12,TRBJ2-7,TRBV12-3/TRBV12-4,TRBD1
CASSFSGTPSMNTEAFF,TGTGCCAGCAGTTTTAGCGGCACTCCCTCTATGAACACTGAAGCTTTCTTT,.,17,TRBJ1-1,TRBV28,.
CASSIGTGNEKLFF,TGTGCCAGTAGTATAGGGACAGGAAATGAAAAACTGTTTTTT,once,14,TRBJ1-4,TRBV19,TRBD1
CASSLLARWVPLPYGQYF,TGTGCCAGCAGCTTACTAGCGAGGTGGGTGCCCCTTCCTTACGGCCAGTACTTC,.,18,TRBJ2-5,TRBV21-1,.
CASSEGGNRENF,TGTGCCAGCAGTGAAGGAGGGAACAGGGAGAACTTT,.,12,TRBJ1-6,TRBV2,.
CAISATGTGTEAFF,TGTGCCATCAGTGCAACGGGGACGGGAACTGAAGCTTTCTTT,.,14,TRBJ1-1,TRBV10-3,.
CASGPGSDSYNEQFF,TGCGCCAGCGGGCCGGGGAGCGACTCCTACAATGAGCAGTTCTTC,.,15,TRBJ2-1,TRBV10-2,.
CASSLASRETQYF,TGCGCCAGCAGCTTGGCCTCGCGAGAGACCCAGTACTTC,few,13,TRBJ2-5,TRBV5-1,.
CAWFRGAGETQYF,TGTGCCTGGTTTCGGGGAGCCGGGGAGACCCAGTACTTC,.,13,TRBJ2-5,TRBV30,.
CASSLAGTGNNEQFF,TGTGCCAGCAGCTTAGCCGGGACAGGAAACAATGAGCAGTTCTTC,.,15,TRBJ2-1,TRBV7-6,TRBD1
CASSIGLTGAAFF,TGTGCCAGTAGTATAGGTCTGACAGGGGCGGCTTTCTTT,.,13,TRBJ1-1,TRBV19,TRBD1
CASSQPQGPNEKLFF,TGTGCCAGCAGCCAACCGCAGGGGCCTAATGAAAAACTGTTTTTT,.,15,TRBJ1-4,TRBV4-2,.
CASRLTGVNTEAFF,TGTGCCAGCAGGCTGACAGGAGTGAACACTGAAGCTTTCTTT,.,14,TRBJ1-1,TRBV3-1/TRBV3-2,.
CASSIAGVYNEQFF,TGTGCCAGCAGCATAGCGGGGGTCTACAATGAGCAGTTCTTC,.,14,TRBJ2-1,TRBV7-8,TRBD2
CASGSYSYEQYF,TGTGCTAGTGGTTCGTACAGCTACGAGCAGTACTTC,.,12,TRBJ2-7,TRBV12-5,.
CASSLGVNEQFF,TGTGCCAGCAGCTTAGGAGTTAATGAGCAGTTCTTC,.,12,TRBJ2-1,TRBV5-4,.
CASSFSYEQYF,TGTGCCAGCAGCTTCTCCTACGAGCAGTACTTC,.,11,TRBJ2-7,TRBV7-9,.
CASSSGQGFSGNTIYF,TGTGCCAGCAGCTCGGGACAGGGGTTCTCTGGAAACACCATATATTTT,.,16,TRBJ1-3,TRBV7-9,TRBD1
CASSYFPTESYNEQFF,TGTGCCAGCAGTTACTTTCCGACGGAGTCCTACAATGAGCAGTTCTTC,.,16,TRBJ2-1,TRBV6-2/TRBV6-3,.
CASIEDRDNQPQHF,TGTGCCAGTATTGAGGACAGGGACAATCAGCCCCAGCATTTT,.,14,TRBJ1-5,TRBV19,TRBD1